Detailed here is one T cell receptor beta chain. Its specificity is unknown. This specimen comes from a study of T cell responses to AZD1222 COVID-19 vaccine. This table comes from immunoSEQ multiplex PCR, and its TCRdb copy is limited to in-frame clones, with some not included. The table lists about 60,000 clones, just over 90% of them singletons. Overall study results and limits: After two AZD1222 doses, spike-specific TCR breadth and depth rose versus day 0. Repertoires were obtained only post-peak T cell response.

V lost 6 bases, J lost 3 bases, and 15 bases lay in between. CDR1 and CDR2 (germline): SQVTM, ANQGSEA. The CDR3 sequence is 13 residues long. The material sequenced was peripheral blood, taken 28 days after the second dose of the MenACWY control vaccine. This receptor was taken from an adult who received the MenACWY meningococcal vaccine as a control. The V and J genes are TRBV29-1 and TRBJ2-7, with D perhaps being TRBD1 or TRBD2 (5 bases each). The CDR3 spells CSVFTGTYYEQYF. In DNA form, the CDR3 reads TGCAGCGTGTTCACCGGGACGTACTACGAGCAGTACTTC.